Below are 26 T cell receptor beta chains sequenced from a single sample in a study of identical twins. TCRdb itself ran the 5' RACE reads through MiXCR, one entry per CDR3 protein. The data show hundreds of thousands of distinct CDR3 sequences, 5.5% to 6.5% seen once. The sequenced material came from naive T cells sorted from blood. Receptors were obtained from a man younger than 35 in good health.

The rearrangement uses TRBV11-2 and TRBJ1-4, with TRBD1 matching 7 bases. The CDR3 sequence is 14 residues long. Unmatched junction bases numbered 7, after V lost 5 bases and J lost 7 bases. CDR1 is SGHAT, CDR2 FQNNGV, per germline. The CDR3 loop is CASSVTGAREKLFF. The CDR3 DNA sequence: TGTGCCAGCAGCGTAACAGGGGCGCGTGAAAAACTGTTTTTT.

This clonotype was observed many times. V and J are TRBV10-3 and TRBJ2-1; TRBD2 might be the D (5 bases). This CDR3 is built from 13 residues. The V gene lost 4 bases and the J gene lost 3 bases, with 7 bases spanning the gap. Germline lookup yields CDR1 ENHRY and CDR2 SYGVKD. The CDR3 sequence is CAISGGVYNEQFF. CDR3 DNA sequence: TGTGCCATCAGTGGGGGAGTCTACAATGAGCAGTTCTTC.

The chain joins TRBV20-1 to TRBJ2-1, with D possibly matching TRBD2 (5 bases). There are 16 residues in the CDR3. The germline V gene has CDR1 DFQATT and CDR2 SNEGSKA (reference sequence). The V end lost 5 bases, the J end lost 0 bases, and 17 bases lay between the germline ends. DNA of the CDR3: TGCAGTGCTCACTCGTCAAATCTAGCCTCCTACAATGAGCAGTTCTTC. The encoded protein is CSAHSSNLASYNEQFF.

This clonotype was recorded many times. CDR3 DNA sequence: TGTGCCAGCAGCTTGGAGCTAACAGATACGCAGTATTTT. Translated, it gives CASSLELTDTQYF. The chain links TRBV5-6 to TRBJ2-3; D is ambiguous. The germline CDR1 and CDR2 sequences are SGHDT and YYEEEE. The CDR3 contains 13 residues. The V end lost 0 bases, the J end lost 3 bases, and 5 bases lay between the germline ends.

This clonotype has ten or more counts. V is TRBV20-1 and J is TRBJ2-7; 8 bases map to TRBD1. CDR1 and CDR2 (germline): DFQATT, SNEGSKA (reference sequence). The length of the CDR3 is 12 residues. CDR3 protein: CSAGTGSYEQYF. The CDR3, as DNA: TGCAGCGCTGGGACAGGTTCCTACGAGCAGTACTTC.

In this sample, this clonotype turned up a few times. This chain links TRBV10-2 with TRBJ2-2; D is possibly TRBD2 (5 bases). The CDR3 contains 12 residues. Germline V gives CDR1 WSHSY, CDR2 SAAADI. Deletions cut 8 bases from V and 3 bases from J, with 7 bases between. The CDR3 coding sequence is TGCGCCAGCCTCGGGGACACCGGGGAGCTGTTTTTT. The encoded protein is CASLGDTGELFF.

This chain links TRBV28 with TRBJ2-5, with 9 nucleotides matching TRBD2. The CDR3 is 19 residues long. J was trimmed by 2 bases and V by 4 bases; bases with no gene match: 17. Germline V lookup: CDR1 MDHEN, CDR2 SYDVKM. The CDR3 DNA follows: TGTGCCAGCAGTTGGGCCGGGGGCCTAGCGGGACGTCCACAAGAGACCCAGTACTTC. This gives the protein CASSWAGGLAGRPQETQYF. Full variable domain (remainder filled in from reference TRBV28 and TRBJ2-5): DVKVTQSSRYLVKRTGEKVFLECVQDMDHENMFWYRQDPGLGLRLIYFSYDVKMKEKGDIPEGYSVSREKKERFSLILESASTNQTSMYLCASSWAGGLAGRPQETQYFGPGTRLLVL.

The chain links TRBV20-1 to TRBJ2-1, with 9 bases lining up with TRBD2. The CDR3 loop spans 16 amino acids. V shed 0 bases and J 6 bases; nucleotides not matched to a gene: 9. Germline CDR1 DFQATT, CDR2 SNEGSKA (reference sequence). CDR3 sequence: CSAREMAGGPGNEQFF. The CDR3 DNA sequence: TGCAGTGCTAGAGAGATGGCGGGAGGGCCGGGCAATGAGCAGTTCTTC.

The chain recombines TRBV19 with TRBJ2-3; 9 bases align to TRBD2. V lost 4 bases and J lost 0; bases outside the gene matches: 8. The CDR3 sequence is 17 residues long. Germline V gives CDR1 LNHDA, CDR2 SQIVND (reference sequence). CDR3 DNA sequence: TGTGCCAGTAGTAAAGCACCGGGACTAGCAAGCACAGATACGCAGTATTTT. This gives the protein CASSKAPGLASTDTQYF.

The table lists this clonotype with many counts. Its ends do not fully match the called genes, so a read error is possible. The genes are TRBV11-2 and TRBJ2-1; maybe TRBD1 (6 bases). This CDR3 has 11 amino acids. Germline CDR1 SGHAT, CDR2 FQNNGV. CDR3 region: CASSLGGHAVF. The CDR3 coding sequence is TGTGCCAGCAGCTTAGGGGGACATGCGGTCTTC. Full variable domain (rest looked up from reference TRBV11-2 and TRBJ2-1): EAGVAQSPRYKIIEKRQSVAFWCNPISGHATLYWYQQILGQGPKLLIQFQNNGVVDDSQLPKDRFSAERLKGVDSTLKIQPAKLEDSAVYLCASSLGGHAVFGPGTRLTVL.

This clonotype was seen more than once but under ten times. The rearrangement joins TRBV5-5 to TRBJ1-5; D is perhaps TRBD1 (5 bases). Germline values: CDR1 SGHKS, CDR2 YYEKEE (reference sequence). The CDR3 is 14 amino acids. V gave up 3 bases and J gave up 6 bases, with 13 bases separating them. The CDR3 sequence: CASSSGPGGQPQHF. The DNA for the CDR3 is TGTGCCAGCAGCTCGGGGCCTGGGGGTCAGCCCCAGCATTTT.

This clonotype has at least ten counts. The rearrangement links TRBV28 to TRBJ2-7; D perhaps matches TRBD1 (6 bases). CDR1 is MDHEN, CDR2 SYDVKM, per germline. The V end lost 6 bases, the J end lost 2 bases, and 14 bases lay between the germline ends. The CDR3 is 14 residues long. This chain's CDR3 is CASREQGRPYEQYF. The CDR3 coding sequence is TGTGCCAGCAGGGAACAGGGTCGGCCCTACGAGCAGTACTTC.

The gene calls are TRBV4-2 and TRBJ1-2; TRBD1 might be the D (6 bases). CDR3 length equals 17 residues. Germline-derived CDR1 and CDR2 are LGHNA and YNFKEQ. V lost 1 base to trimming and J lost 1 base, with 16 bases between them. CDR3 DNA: TGTGCCAGCAGCCAAGTGTTTCGACAGGACGGTAACTATGGCTACACCTTC. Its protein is CASSQVFRQDGNYGYTF.

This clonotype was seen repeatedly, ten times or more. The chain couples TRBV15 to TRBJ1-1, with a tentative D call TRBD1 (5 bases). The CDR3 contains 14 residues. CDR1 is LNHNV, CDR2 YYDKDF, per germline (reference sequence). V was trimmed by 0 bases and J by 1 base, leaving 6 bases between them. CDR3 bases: TGTGCCACCAGCAGAGACGACAGGAACACTGAAGCTTTCTTT. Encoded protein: CATSRDDRNTEAFF. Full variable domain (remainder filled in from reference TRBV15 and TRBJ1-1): DAMVIQNPRYQVTQFGKPVTLSCSQTLNHNVMYWYQQKSSQAPKLLFHYYDKDFNNEADTPDNFQSRRPNTSFCFLDIRSPGLGDTAMYLCATSRDDRNTEAFFGQGTRLTVV.

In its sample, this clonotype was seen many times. In nucleotides, the CDR3 is TGCGCCAGCAGCCAAGACCGGGGGCCGAGCGAGCAGTACTTC. Translating gives CASSQDRGPSEQYF. The V call is TRBV4-3, the J call TRBJ2-7; D tentatively fits TRBD1 or TRBD2 (6 bases each). The CDR3 extends over 14 amino acids. V was shortened by 0 bases and J by 6 bases, with 12 bases between the two germline ends. Germline loops: CDR1 LGHNA, CDR2 YSLEER.

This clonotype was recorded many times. CDR3: CSAQRVSYNEQFF. The DNA for the CDR3 is TGCAGTGCTCAAAGGGTCTCCTACAATGAGCAGTTCTTC. This sequence joins TRBV20-1 and TRBJ2-1; no reliable D call. The CDR3 spans 13 residues. The V end was cut by 5 bases, the J end by 0 bases, with 8 bases between. The germline V gene encodes CDR1 DFQATT and CDR2 SNEGSKA (reference sequence).

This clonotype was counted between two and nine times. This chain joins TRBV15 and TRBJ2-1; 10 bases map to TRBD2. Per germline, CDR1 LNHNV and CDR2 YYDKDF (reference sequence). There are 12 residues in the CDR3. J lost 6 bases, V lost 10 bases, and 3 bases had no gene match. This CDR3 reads CAISGRANEQFF. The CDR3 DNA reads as TGTGCCATAAGCGGGAGGGCCAATGAGCAGTTCTTC.

CDR3 sequence: CSMRGADQPQHF. The CDR3 nucleotides read TGCAGTATGAGGGGGGCTGATCAGCCCCAGCATTTT. V is TRBV20-1 and J is TRBJ1-5, with TRBD1 as a possible D gene (6 bases). The CDR3 covers 12 residues. Trimming cost V 8 bases and J 5 bases, with 13 bases left between them. Per the germline V gene, CDR1 is DFQATT and CDR2 is SNEGSKA (reference sequence).

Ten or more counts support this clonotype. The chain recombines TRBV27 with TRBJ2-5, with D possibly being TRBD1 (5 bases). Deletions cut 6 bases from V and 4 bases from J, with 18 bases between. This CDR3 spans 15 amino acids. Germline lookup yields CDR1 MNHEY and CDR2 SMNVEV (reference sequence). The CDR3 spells CASRFAQEMPETQYF. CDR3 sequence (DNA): TGTGCCAGCAGATTCGCACAGGAGATGCCAGAGACCCAGTACTTC.

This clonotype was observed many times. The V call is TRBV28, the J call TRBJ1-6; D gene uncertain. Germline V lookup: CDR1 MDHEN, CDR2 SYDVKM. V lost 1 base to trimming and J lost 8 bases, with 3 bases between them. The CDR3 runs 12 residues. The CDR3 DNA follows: TGTGCCAGCAGTTTATACTATTCACCCCTCCACTTT. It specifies CASSLYYSPLHF. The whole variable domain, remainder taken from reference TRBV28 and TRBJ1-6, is DVKVTQSSRYLVKRTGEKVFLECVQDMDHENMFWYRQDPGLGLRLIYFSYDVKMKEKGDIPEGYSVSREKKERFSLILESASTNQTSMYLCASSLYYSPLHFGNGTRLTVT.

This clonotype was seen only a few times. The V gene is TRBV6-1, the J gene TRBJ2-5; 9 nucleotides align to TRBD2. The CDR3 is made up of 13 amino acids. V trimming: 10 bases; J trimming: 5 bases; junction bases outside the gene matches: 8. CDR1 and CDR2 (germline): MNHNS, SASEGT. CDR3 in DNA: TGTGCCACGGCTAGCGGGATGGGTGAGACCCAGTACTTC. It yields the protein CATASGMGETQYF.

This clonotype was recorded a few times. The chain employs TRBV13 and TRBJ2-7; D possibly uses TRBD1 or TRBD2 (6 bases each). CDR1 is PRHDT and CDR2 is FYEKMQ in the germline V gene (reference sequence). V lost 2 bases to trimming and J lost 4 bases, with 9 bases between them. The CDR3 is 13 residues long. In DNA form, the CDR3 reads TGTGCCAGCAGCTTAAGGGGGGTATACGAGCAGTACGTC. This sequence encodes CASSLRGVYEQYV.

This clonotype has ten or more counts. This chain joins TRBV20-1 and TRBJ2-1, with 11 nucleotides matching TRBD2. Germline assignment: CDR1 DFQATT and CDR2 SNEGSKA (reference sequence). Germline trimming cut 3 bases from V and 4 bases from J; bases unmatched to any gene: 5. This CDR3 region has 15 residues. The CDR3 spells CSARSLAGGYNEQFF. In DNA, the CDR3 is TGCAGTGCTAGGAGCCTAGCGGGAGGTTACAATGAGCAGTTCTTC.

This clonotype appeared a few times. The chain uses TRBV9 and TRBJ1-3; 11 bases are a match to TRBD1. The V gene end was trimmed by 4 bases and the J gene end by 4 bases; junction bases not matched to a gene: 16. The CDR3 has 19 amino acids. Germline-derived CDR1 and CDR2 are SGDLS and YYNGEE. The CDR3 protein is CASSLPPGQGVSSGNTIYF. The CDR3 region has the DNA TGTGCCAGCAGCCTTCCTCCGGGACAGGGGGTGTCCTCCGGAAACACCATATATTTT.

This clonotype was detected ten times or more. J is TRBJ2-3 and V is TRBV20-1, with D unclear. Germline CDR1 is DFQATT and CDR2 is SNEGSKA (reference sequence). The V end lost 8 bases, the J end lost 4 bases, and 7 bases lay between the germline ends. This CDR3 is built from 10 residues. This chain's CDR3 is CSSAPDTQYF. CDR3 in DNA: TGCAGTTCGGCCCCAGATACGCAGTATTTT.

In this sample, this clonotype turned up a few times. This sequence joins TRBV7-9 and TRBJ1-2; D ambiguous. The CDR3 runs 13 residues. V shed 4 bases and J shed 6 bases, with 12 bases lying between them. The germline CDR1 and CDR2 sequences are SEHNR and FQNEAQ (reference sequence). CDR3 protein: CASSSLPVDGYTF. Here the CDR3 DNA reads TGTGCCAGCAGCTCACTACCCGTGGATGGCTACACCTTC. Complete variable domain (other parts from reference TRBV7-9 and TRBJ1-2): DTGVSQNPRHKITKRGQNVTFRCDPISEHNRLYWYRQTLGQGPEFLTYFQNEAQLEKSRLLSDRFSAERPKGSFSTLEIQRTEQGDSAMYLCASSSLPVDGYTFGSGTRLTVV.